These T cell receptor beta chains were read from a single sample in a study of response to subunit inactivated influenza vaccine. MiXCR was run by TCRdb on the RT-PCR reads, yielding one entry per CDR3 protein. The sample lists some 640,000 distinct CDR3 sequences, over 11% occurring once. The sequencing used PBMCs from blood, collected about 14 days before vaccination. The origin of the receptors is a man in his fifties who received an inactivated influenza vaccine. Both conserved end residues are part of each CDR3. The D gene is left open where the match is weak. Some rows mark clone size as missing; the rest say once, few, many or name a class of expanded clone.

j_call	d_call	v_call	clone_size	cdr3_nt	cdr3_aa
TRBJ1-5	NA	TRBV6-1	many	TGTGCCAGCCGACAGCCCAGTGACTATCAGCCCCAGCATTTT	CASRQPSDYQPQHF
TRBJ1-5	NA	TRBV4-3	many	TGCGCCAGCAGCCAAGGAGGGGGGAGCAATCAGCCCCAGCATTTT	CASSQGGGSNQPQHF
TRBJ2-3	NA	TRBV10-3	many	TGTGCCATCAGGGAGGGGGGGGGCGTCACAGATACGCAGTATTTT	CAIREGGGVTDTQYF
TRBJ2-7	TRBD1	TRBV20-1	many	TGCAGTGCCCCGGGACAGTCCTCCTACGAGCAGTACTTC	CSAPGQSSYEQYF
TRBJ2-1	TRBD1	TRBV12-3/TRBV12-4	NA	TGTGCCAGCACCCATACAGGGGGTCCCTACAATGAGCAGTTCTTC	CASTHTGGPYNEQFF
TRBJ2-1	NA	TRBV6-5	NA	TGTGCCAGCAGTTTTACGCTCAACTCCTACAATGAGCAGTTCTTC	CASSFTLNSYNEQFF
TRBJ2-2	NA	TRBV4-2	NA	TGTGCCAGCAGCCAAGATTTAGGGCGCGGGGAGCTGTTTTTT	CASSQDLGRGELFF
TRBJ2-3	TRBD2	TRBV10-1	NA	TGCGCCAGCAGTTCTGGACTAGTGGGCGATACGCAGTATTTT	CASSSGLVGDTQYF
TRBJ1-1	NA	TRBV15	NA	TGTGCCACCAGCAGAGATGTCCCAGATACTGAAGCTTTCTTT	CATSRDVPDTEAFF
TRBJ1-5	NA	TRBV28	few	TGTGCCAGCAGTCCCCCGGATGGAGGAGCCCAGCATTTT	CASSPPDGGAQHF
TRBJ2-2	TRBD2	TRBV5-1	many	TGCGCCAGCAGCTTGAGCGGGAGAGGCGCCGGGGAGCTGTTTTTT	CASSLSGRGAGELFF
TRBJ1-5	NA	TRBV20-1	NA	TGCAGTGCTGGGGCTGGGGCTAGCAATCAGCCCCAGCATTTT	CSAGAGASNQPQHF
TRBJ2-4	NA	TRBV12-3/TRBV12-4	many	TGTGCCAGCAGTTTATGGCGGGGCGAGCTAGCCAAAAACATTCAGTACTTC	CASSLWRGELAKNIQYF
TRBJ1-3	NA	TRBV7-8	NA	TGTGCCAGCAACCCCGGACAGACACGTCCTGGAAACACCATATATTTT	CASNPGQTRPGNTIYF
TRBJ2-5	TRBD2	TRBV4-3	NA	TGCGCCAGCAGCCAAGATACCATAGGGACTACCAAGACCCAGTACTTC	CASSQDTIGTTKTQYF
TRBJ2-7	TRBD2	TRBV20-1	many	TGCAGTGCTAGAGGGACTAGCGGGAGTGTCAACGAGCAGTACTTC	CSARGTSGSVNEQYF
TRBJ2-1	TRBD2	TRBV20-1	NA	TGCAGTGCGCTACTAGCGGGAATCGACAATGAGCAGTTCTTC	CSALLAGIDNEQFF
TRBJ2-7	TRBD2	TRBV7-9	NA	TGTGCCAGCACCCCCCCAGGTAGCGGGAGCTCCGAGCAGTACTTC	CASTPPGSGSSEQYF
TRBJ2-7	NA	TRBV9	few	TGTGCCAGCAGCGTAGGTCAAATGATGGGCAGGGGGGCCTACGAGCAGTACTTC	CASSVGQMMGRGAYEQYF
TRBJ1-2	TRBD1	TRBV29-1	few	TGCAGCGTTGGGACAGGGGCCTATGGCTACACCTTC	CSVGTGAYGYTF
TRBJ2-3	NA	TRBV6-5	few	TGTGCCAGCAGTTCCTGGGTTAGTAGTACAGATACGCAGTATTTT	CASSSWVSSTDTQYF
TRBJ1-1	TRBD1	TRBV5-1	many	TGCGCCAGCAGCTATTCCGGGACAGGGGGGTTGAACACTGAAGCTTTCTTT	CASSYSGTGGLNTEAFF
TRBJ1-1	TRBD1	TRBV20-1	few	TGCAGTGCTGGACAGGGCCCTAGGGACACTGAAGCTTTCTTT	CSAGQGPRDTEAFF
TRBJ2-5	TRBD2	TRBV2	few	TGTGCCAGCAGTGAAGGGACTAGCGGGAGAAAAGAGACCCAGTACTTC	CASSEGTSGRKETQYF
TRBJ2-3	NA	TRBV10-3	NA	TGTGCCATCAGTGAGTCAACAGCCACAGATACGCAGTATTTT	CAISESTATDTQYF
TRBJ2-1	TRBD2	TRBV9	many	TGTGCCAGCAGCACGAGACTAGCGGGGGGATTTGCTGAGCAGTTCTTC	CASSTRLAGGFAEQFF
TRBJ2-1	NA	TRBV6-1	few	TGTGCCAGCAGGACCGACTTTTCCCTCTACAATGAGCAGTTCTTC	CASRTDFSLYNEQFF
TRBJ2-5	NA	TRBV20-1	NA	TGCAGTGCTAGCCCGAGGGATCGGGAGACCCAGTACTTC	CSASPRDRETQYF
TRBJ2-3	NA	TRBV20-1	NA	TGCAGTGTAATGAGACAGGCCACAGATACGCAGTATTTT	CSVMRQATDTQYF
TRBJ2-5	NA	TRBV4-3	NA	TGCGCCAGCAGCCAAGTCCCGCTCGCGACCCAGTACTTC	CASSQVPLATQYF